One T cell receptor (beta chain) is described in this entry. The sample is drawn from a study of blood T cell repertoires in COVID-19. V lost 5 bases, J lost 2 bases, and 4 bases stayed unmatched. The CDR3 is 17 residues long. CDR1 is PRHDT, CDR2 FYEKMQ, per germline (reference sequence). Here immunoSEQ multiplex PCR was the method, and the copy in TCRdb shows in-frame clones only, minus some. This table has about 100,000 clones, 80% appearing once. This sequence originates from a woman aged 70-85 years with acute or convalescent COVID-19. V is TRBV13 and J is TRBJ2-6; 12 bases are shared with TRBD1. Sample: peripheral blood. CDR3 residues: CASSLGQGAPGANVLTF. In DNA form, the CDR3 reads TGTGCCAGCAGCCTGGGACAGGGGGCGCCTGGGGCCAACGTCCTGACTTTC.